At least ten counts were recorded for the clone carrying this T cell receptor beta chain. Its antigen is not identified. The data belong to a study of neurological immune-mediated disorders. Study findings and constraints: Phylogenetic grouping assigned the repertoires of 18 of 34 multiple sclerosis patients to a single related-CDR3 cluster, which may represent a signature.

CDR1 and CDR2 (germline): DFQATT, SNEGSKA (reference sequence). The CDR3 is 15 residues long. V dropped 5 bases and J dropped 8 bases, with 22 bases sitting between them. By 5'RACE with 10-nucleotide random UMIs, the cDNA was made. TCRdb analysed the 5' RACE reads with MiXCR anew, one entry per CDR3 protein. The data contain about 58,000 distinct CDR3 sequences, approximately 3.6% of them singletons. The chain links TRBV20-1 to TRBJ2-1, with D possibly matching TRBD1 (5 bases). This TCR was recovered from a woman between 55 and 75 years old with multiple sclerosis. Material: PBMCs. This chain's CDR3 is CSAHEGVRSIHEQFF. The CDR3 nucleotides read TGCAGTGCTCATGAAGGGGTTAGAAGTATACATGAGCAGTTCTTC.